This TCR beta chain stems from a study of cytomegalovirus exposure and HLA in healthy donors. Study observations and caveats: It was about 150 TCR beta chains that were listed as cytomegalovirus-associated. Association of a missense DCLRE1C variant with TCR beta V- and J-gene trimming was reported in a later analysis.

In the case of this clone: Its antigen remains unidentified.

PCR used 60 Vbeta primers and 13 Jbeta primers. Produced via immunoSEQ multiplex PCR; TCRdb's table is partial and in-frame only. The sample includes about 170,000 clones, roughly 82% of them seen just once. Trimming removed 7 bases from V and 5 bases from J, with 11 bases in between. The CDR3 has 12 amino acids. Germline CDR1 is MNHNS and CDR2 is SASEGT. V and J are TRBV6-1 and TRBJ1-2; tentative D call: TRBD1 (5 bases). The source of this sequence is a woman aged 45 to 65 in good health and CMV-seropositive. Material: PBMCs. CDR3 residues: CASTRVEYGYTF. DNA for the CDR3: TGTGCCAGCACCAGGGTGGAGTATGGCTACACCTTC.